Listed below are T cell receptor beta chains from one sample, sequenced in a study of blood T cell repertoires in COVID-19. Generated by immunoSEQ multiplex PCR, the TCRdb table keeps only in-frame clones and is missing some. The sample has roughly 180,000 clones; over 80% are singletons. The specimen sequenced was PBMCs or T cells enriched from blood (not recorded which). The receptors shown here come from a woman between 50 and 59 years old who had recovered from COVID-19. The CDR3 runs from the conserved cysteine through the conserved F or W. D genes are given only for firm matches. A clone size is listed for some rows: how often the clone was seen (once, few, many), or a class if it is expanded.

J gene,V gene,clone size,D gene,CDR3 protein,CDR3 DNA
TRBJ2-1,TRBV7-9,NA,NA,CASSLWLASNNEQFF,TGTGCCAGCAGCCTTTGGCTAGCGAGCAACAATGAGCAGTTCTTC
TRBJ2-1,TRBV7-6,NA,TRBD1,CASSLGTGVHNEQFF,TGTGCCAGCAGCTTAGGGACAGGGGTCCACAATGAGCAGTTCTTC
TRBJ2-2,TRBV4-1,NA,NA,CASSQEWGRGELFF,TGCGCCAGCAGCCAAGAATGGGGCCGCGGGGAGCTGTTTTTT
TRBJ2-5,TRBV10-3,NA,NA,CAIREEGVVRETQYF,TGTGCCATCAGGGAGGAGGGGGTGGTTCGAGAGACCCAGTACTTC
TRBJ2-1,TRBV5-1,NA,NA,CASSYGPPEAEQFF,TGCGCCAGCAGCTATGGACCTCCGGAGGCTGAGCAGTTCTTC
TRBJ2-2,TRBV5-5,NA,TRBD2,CASSIIVASGGASTGELFF,TGTGCCAGCAGCATTATCGTCGCTAGCGGGGGGGCTAGCACCGGGGAGCTGTTTTTT
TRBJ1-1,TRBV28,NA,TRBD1,CASSTGVGKANTEAFF,TGTGCCAGCAGTACAGGGGTCGGTAAGGCGAACACTGAAGCTTTCTTT
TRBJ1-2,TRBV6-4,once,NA,CASSETQGPYGYTF,TGTGCCAGCAGTGAAACACAGGGCCCCTATGGCTACACCTTC
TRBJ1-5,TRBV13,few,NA,CASSLSDQPQHF,TGTGCCAGCAGCTTGTCTGATCAGCCCCAGCATTTT
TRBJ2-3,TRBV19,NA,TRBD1,CASNKDRGPDTQYF,TGTGCCAGTAACAAAGACAGGGGCCCAGATACGCAGTATTTT
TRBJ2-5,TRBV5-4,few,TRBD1,CASSQQGSVETQYF,TGTGCCAGCAGCCAACAGGGGAGTGTGGAGACCCAGTACTTC
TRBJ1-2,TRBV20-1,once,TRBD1,CSAGELTGNYGYTF,TGCAGTGCTGGTGAACTGACAGGGAACTATGGCTACACCTTC
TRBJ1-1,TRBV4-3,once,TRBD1,CASSQDMATGGYTEAFF,TGCGCCAGCAGCCAAGATATGGCGACAGGGGGCTACACTGAAGCTTTCTTT
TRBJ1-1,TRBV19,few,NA,CASSREGGTEAFF,TGTGCCAGTAGCAGGGAGGGGGGCACTGAAGCTTTCTTT
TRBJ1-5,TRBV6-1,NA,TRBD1,CASSDPGQGVKQPQHF,TGTGCCAGCAGTGATCCGGGACAGGGGGTGAAACAGCCCCAGCATTTT
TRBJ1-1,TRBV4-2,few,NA,CASSQSRGTEAFF,TGTGCCAGCAGCCAATCCAGGGGAACTGAAGCTTTCTTT
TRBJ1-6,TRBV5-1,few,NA,CASSTYTRDNSPLHF,TGCGCCAGCAGCACCTATACCAGGGATAATTCACCCCTCCACTTT
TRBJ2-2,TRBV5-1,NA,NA,CASSLAVQTNTGELFF,TGCGCCAGCAGCTTGGCGGTCCAAACGAACACCGGGGAGCTGTTTTTT
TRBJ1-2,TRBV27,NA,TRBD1,CASSGAGQGNGYTF,TGTGCCAGCAGTGGGGCGGGACAGGGTAATGGCTACACCTTC
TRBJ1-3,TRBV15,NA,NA,CATSREAGVTGNTIYF,TGTGCCACCAGCAGAGAGGCAGGGGTGACTGGAAACACCATATATTTT
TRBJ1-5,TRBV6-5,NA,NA,CASIRTIISNQPQHF,TGTGCCAGCATACGTACAATCATTAGCAATCAGCCCCAGCATTTT
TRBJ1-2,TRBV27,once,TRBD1,CASSRLDREGYTF,TGTGCCAGCAGTAGGTTGGACAGGGAAGGCTACACCTTC
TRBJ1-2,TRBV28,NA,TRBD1,CASSSPGQGTSNYGYTF,TGTGCCAGCAGTTCCCCGGGACAGGGGACCTCTAACTATGGCTACACCTTC
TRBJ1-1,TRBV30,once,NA,CAWSVLGARAFF,TGTGCCTGGAGTGTTTTAGGGGCGAGAGCTTTCTTT
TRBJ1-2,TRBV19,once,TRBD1,CASSRDRGNYGYTF,TGTGCCAGTAGTCGGGACAGGGGGAACTATGGCTACACCTTC
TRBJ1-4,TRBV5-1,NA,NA,CASSWGPSREKLFF,TGCGCCAGCAGCTGGGGCCCGAGCCGGGAAAAACTGTTTTTT
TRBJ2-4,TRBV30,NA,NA,CAWSAGTKNIQYF,TGTGCCTGGAGTGCCGGGACCAAAAACATTCAGTACTTC
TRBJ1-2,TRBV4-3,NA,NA,CASSQVEAAGYTF,TGCGCCAGCAGCCAAGTAGAGGCAGCAGGCTACACCTTC
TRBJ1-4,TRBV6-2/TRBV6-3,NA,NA,CASSSHGVRSDEKLFF,TGTGCCAGCAGTTCCCACGGGGTACGGTCGGATGAAAAACTGTTTTTT
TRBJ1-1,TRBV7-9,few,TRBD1,CASGGGGVPGAFF,TGTGCCTCAGGGGGTGGAGGTGTCCCAGGAGCTTTCTTT
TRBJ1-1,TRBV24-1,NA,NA,CATSEQGLEAFF,TGTGCCACCAGTGAACAGGGTCTTGAAGCTTTCTTT
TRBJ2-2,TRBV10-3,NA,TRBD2,CAISDPVGTSGVNTGELFF,TGTGCCATCAGTGATCCCGTCGGGACTAGCGGGGTGAACACCGGGGAGCTGTTTTTT
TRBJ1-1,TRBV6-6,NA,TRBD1,CASRAGDRGNTEAFF,TGTGCCAGCAGAGCGGGGGACAGGGGGAACACTGAAGCTTTCTTT
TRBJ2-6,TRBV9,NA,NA,CASVRATGVCSGANVLTF,TGTGCCAGCGTCAGGGCTACGGGGGTGTGCTCTGGGGCCAACGTCCTGACTTTC
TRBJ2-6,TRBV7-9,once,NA,CASRLATAGANVLTF,TGTGCCAGCAGGTTGGCGACTGCCGGGGCCAACGTCCTGACTTTC
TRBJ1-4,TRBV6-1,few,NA,CASSDNGGTSFF,TGTGCCAGCAGTGATAACGGCGGCACCTCCTTTTTT
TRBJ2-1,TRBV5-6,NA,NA,CASSLDSHEQFF,TGTGCCAGCAGCTTGGACAGCCATGAGCAGTTCTTC
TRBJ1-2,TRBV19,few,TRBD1,CASQTGGLNYGYTF,TGTGCCAGCCAGACAGGGGGCTTAAACTATGGCTACACCTTC
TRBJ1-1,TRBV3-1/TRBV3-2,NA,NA,CASSHGQGGAEAFF,TGTGCCAGCAGCCACGGGCAGGGTGGGGCTGAAGCTTTCTTT
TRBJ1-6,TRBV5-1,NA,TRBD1,CASSSSRQGGNSPLHF,TGCGCCAGCAGCTCCTCGCGGCAGGGGGGTAATTCACCCCTCCACTTT
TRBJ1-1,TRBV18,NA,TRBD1,CASSRDRENTEAFF,TGTGCCAGCTCAAGAGACAGGGAAAACACTGAAGCTTTCTTT
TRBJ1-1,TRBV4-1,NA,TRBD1,CASSQDRGTGYTEAFF,TGCGCCAGCAGCCAAGATCGGGGGACAGGGTACACTGAAGCTTTCTTT